What follows is one T cell receptor (beta chain) and its context. Its antigen remains unknown. CDR1 is LGHNA, CDR2 YNFKEQ, per germline. This CDR3 contains 17 residues. Trimming removed 6 bases from V and 1 base from J; junction bases left unmatched: 11. This record comes from a study of cytomegalovirus exposure and HLA in healthy donors. Study context: Genotyping showed 70% to 90% of 350 to 400 donors falling in the Caucasian-associated ancestry cluster.

The study ran its PCR with 60 Vbeta and 13 Jbeta primers. The table came from immunoSEQ multiplex PCR; TCRdb's copy has only in-frame clones and leaves some out. The listing records approximately 110,000 clones. Study-wide findings and caveats: The likely explanation for a cluster of highly shared sequence variants was sequencing artifact. Later work showed greater clonal expansion in HLA-associated TCR beta chains than in equally common others.

This receptor was obtained from a man aged 18-30 years in good health and CMV-seronegative. The material sequenced was PBMCs. V usage is TRBV4-2 and J usage is TRBJ2-1; 8 nucleotides align to TRBD1. CDR3 sequence (DNA): TGTGCCAGCAGTCTAACGACAGGGGCTGTGTCCTACAATGAGCAGTTCTTC. It translates to CASSLTTGAVSYNEQFF.